The clone carrying this T cell receptor (beta chain) was counted a few times. The source of the sample is a study of T-cell reconstitution after alpha-beta-depleted transplantation in children. CDR1 SEHNR and CDR2 FQNEAQ come from the germline V gene (reference sequence). J lost 5 bases, V lost 5 bases, and 12 bases had no gene match. The CDR3 spans 15 residues. Preparing the TCRbeta library involved the use of unique molecular identifiers. TCRdb analysed the PCR reads with MiXCR anew, one entry per CDR3 protein. Among over 45,000 distinct CDR3 sequences listed, around 9.2% were seen once. The chain has TRBV7-9 and TRBJ2-7, with 7 bases matching TRBD2. This TCR came from a male patient between 2 and 9 years old who had a stem cell transplant for chronic granulomatous disease, so the T cells may come from the graft donor. Sequences were derived from PBMCs, mostly from graft donor cells, sampled 60 days after TCRalphabeta/CD19-depleted stem cell transplant. CDR3 sequence reads: CASSPPSGLPHEQYF. CDR3 sequence (DNA): TGTGCCAGCAGCCCCCCTAGCGGTCTACCCCACGAGCAGTACTTC.